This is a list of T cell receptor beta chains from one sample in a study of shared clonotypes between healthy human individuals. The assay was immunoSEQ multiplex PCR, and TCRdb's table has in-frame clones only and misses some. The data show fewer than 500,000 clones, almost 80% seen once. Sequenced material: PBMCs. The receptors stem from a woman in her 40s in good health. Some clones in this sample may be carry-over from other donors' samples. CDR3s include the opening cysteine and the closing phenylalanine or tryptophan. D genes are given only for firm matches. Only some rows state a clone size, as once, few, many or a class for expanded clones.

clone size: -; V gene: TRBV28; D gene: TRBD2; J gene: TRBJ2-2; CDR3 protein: CASTNAGETGELFF; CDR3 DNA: TGTGCCAGCACGAATGCGGGAGAGACCGGGGAGCTGTTTTTT
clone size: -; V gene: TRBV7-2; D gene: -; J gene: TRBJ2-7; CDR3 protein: CASSLWGTQVSYEQYF; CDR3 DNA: TGTGCCAGCAGCTTATGGGGGACGCAGGTATCCTACGAGCAGTACTTC
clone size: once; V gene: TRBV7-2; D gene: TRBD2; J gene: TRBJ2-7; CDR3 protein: CASSQTSGPYEQYF; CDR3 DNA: TGTGCCAGCAGCCAGACTAGCGGCCCCTACGAGCAGTACTTC
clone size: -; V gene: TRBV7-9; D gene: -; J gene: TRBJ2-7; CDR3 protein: CASSFGVEQYF; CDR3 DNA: TGTGCCAGCAGCTTTGGGGTTGAGCAGTACTTC
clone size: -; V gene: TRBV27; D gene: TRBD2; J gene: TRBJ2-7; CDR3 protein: CASSHTGGEQYF; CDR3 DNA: TGTGCCAGCAGTCACACGGGGGGCGAGCAGTACTTC
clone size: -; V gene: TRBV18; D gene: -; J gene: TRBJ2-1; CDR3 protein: CASSPPPEAVAYNEQFF; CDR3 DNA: TGTGCCAGCTCTCCACCACCGGAGGCGGTTGCCTACAATGAGCAGTTCTTC
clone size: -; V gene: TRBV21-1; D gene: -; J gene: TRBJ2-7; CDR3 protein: CARTSPFGVYDEQYF; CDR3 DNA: TGTGCCAGAACGTCACCTTTTGGGGTTTACGACGAGCAGTACTTC
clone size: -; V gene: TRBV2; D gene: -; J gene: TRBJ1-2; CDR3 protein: CASSATTNYGYTF; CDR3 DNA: TGTGCCAGCAGTGCCACAACTAACTATGGCTACACCTTC
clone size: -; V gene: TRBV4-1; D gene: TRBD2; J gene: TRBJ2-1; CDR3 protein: CASSQDLLAGGQNEQFF; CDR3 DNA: TGCGCCAGCAGCCAAGACTTACTAGCGGGAGGGCAGAATGAGCAGTTCTTC
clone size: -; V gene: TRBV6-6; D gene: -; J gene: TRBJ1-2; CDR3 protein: CASRQGWSIDYGYTF; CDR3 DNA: TGTGCCAGCAGACAGGGTTGGAGTATAGACTATGGCTACACCTTC
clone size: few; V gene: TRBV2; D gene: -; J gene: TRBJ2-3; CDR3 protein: CASTDPRGGDTQYF; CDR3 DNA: TGTGCCAGCACCGACCCCAGAGGGGGAGATACGCAGTATTTT
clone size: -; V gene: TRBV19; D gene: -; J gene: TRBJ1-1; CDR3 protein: CASTPMGLGNTEAFF; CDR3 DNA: TGTGCCAGTACCCCCATGGGATTGGGGAACACTGAAGCTTTCTTT
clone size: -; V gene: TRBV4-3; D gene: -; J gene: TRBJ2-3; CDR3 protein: CASSQENRWSTQYF; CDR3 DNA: TGCGCCAGCAGCCAAGAAAATCGATGGAGTACGCAGTATTTT
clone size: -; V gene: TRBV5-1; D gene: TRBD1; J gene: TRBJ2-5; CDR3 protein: CASSLGQGEETQYF; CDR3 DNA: TGCGCCAGCAGCTTAGGACAGGGTGAGGAGACCCAGTACTTC
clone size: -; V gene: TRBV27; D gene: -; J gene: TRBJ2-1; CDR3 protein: CASSSTGRPYNEQFF; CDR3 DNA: TGTGCCAGCAGTTCCACGGGCAGGCCTTACAATGAGCAGTTCTTC
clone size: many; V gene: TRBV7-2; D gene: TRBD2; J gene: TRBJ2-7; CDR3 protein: CASSLRARGLAGVEQYF; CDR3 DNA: TGTGCCAGCAGCCTCCGAGCTCGGGGACTAGCGGGAGTAGAGCAGTACTTC
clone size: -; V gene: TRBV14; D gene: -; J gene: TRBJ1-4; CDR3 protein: CASSQVTGTLEKLFF; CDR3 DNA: TGTGCCAGCAGCCAAGTGACCGGGACCCTTGAAAAACTGTTTTTT
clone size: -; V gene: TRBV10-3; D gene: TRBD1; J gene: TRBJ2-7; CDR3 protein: CASRDRERYEQYF; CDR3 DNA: TGTGCCAGCCGGGACAGGGAGCGCTACGAGCAGTACTTC
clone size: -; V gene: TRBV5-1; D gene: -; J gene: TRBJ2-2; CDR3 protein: CASSLVVDTGELFF; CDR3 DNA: TGCGCCAGCAGCTTGGTGGTGGACACCGGGGAGCTGTTTTTT
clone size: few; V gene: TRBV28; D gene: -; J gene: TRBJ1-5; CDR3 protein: CASSFFGGNQPQHF; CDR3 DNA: TGTGCCAGCAGTTTCTTTGGCGGCAATCAGCCCCAGCATTTT
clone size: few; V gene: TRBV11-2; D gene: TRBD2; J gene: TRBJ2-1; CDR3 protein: CASTKPGLAALVF; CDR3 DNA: TGTGCCAGCACCAAACCGGGACTAGCGGCCCTAGTCTTC
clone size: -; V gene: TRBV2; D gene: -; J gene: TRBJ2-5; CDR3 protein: CASGRREETQYF; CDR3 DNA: TGTGCCAGCGGTAGAAGGGAGGAGACCCAGTACTTC
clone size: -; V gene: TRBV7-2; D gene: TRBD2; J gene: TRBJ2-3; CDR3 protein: CASCTSGHTDTQYF; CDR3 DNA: TGTGCCAGCTGTACTAGCGGCCACACAGATACGCAGTATTTT
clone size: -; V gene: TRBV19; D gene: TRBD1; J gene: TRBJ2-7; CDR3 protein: CASSTSGGPYEQYF; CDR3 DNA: TGTGCCAGTAGTACGTCAGGGGGCCCCTACGAGCAGTACTTC
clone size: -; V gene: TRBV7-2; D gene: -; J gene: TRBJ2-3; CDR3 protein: CASMPTPASTDTQYF; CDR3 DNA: TGTGCCAGCATGCCTACTCCCGCTAGCACAGATACGCAGTATTTT
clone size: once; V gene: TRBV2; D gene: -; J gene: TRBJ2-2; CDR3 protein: CATRSGGSGNTGELFF; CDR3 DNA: TGTGCCACACGAAGTGGGGGTAGCGGAAACACCGGGGAGCTGTTTTTT
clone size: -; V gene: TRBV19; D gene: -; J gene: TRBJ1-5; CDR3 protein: CASSIWDGNSNQPQHF; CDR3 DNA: TGTGCCAGTAGTATATGGGACGGTAATAGCAATCAGCCCCAGCATTTT
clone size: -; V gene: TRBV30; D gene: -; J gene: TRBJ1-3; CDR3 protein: CAWSERAKRDTIYF; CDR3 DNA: TGTGCCTGGAGTGAGAGGGCGAAAAGGGACACCATATATTTT
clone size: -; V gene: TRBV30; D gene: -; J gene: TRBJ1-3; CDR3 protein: CAWSVYREGQISGNTIYF; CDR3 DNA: TGTGCCTGGAGTGTATACCGAGAGGGACAAATCTCTGGAAACACCATATATTTT
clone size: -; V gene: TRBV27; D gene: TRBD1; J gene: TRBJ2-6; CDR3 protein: CASSSDRDLSGANVLTF; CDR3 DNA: TGTGCCAGCAGTTCGGACAGGGACCTCTCTGGGGCCAACGTCCTGACTTTC
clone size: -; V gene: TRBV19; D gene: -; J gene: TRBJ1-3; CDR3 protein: CASIPSSGASGNTIYF; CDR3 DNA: TGTGCCAGTATACCTTCATCCGGGGCTTCGGGAAACACCATATATTTT
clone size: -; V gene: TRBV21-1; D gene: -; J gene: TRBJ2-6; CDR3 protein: CASSKVGGPFSGANVLTF; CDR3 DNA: TGTGCCAGCAGCAAAGTTGGAGGGCCCTTCTCTGGGGCCAACGTCCTGACTTTC
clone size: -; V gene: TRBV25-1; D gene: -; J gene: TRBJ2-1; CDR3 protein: CASSELLGWTESNEQFF; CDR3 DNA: TGTGCCAGCAGTGAGCTTCTGGGCTGGACCGAATCAAATGAGCAGTTCTTC
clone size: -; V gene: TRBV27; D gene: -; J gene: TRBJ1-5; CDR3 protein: CASSSRVGRQPQHF; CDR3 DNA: TGTGCCAGCAGTTCCAGGGTAGGCCGTCAGCCCCAGCATTTT
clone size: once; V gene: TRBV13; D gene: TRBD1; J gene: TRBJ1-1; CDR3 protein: CASSYTTGDHSLSFF; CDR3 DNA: TGTGCCAGCAGTTACACCACAGGGGACCATTCGTTATCTTTCTTT
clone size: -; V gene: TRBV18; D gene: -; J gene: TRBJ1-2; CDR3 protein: CASSPNVEQARGYTF; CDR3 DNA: TGTGCCAGCTCACCAAATGTAGAACAGGCGCGTGGCTACACCTTC
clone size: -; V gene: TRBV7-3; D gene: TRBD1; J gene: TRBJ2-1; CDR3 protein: CASSRDRSSYNEQFF; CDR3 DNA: TGTGCCAGCAGCCGGGACAGAAGCTCCTACAATGAGCAGTTCTTC
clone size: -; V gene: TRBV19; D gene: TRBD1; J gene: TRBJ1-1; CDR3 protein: CATKRQGDTEAFF; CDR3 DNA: TGTGCCACCAAAAGACAGGGCGACACTGAAGCTTTCTTT
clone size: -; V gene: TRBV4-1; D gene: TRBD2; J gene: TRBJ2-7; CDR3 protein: CASSQDRLAGFYEQYF; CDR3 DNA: TGCGCCAGCAGCCAAGACCGACTAGCGGGATTCTACGAGCAGTACTTC
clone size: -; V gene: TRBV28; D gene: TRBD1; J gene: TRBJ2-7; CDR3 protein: CASSRRDRGLREQYF; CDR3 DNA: TGTGCCAGCAGTCGCCGGGACAGGGGGCTGAGGGAGCAGTACTTC
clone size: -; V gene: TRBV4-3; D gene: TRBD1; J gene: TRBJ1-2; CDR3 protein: CASSQNQRQGVGGYTF; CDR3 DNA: TGCGCCAGCAGCCAAAATCAAAGGCAGGGGGTCGGTGGCTACACCTTC
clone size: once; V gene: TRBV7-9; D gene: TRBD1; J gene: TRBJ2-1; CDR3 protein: CASSLRGQRHNEQFF; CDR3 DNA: TGTGCCAGCAGCTTAAGGGGACAGAGGCACAATGAGCAGTTCTTC
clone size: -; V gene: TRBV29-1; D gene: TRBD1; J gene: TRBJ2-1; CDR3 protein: CSVERDRSYNEQFF; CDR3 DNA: TGCAGCGTTGAACGGGACAGGTCCTACAATGAGCAGTTCTTC
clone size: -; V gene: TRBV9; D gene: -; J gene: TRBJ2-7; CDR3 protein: CASSVGSPTYEQYF; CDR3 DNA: TGTGCCAGCAGCGTGGGGTCACCCACCTACGAGCAGTACTTC
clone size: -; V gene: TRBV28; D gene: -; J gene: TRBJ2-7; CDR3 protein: CASSPWGGAENEQYF; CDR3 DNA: TGTGCCAGCAGCCCTTGGGGCGGGGCTGAGAACGAGCAGTACTTC
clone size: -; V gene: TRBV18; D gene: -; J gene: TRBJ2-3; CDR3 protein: CASSPWDAVTDTQYF; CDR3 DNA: TGTGCCAGCTCCCCTTGGGACGCTGTCACAGATACGCAGTATTTT
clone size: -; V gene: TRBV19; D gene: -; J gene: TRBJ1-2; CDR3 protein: CASSSNPDYGYTF; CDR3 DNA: TGTGCCAGTAGTTCAAATCCTGACTATGGCTACACCTTC
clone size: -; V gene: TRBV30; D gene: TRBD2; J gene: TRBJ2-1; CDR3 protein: CAWNKLAGVLDEQFF; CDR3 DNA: TGTGCCTGGAACAAACTAGCGGGAGTTTTGGATGAGCAGTTCTTC
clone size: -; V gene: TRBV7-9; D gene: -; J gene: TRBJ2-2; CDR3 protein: CASSLGWTDTGELFF; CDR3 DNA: TGTGCCAGCAGCTTAGGATGGACAGACACCGGGGAGCTGTTTTTT
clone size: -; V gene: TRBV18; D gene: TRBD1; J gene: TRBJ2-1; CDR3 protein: CASSPRDRAYNEQFF; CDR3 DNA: TGTGCCAGCTCACCACGGGACAGGGCTTACAATGAGCAGTTCTTC